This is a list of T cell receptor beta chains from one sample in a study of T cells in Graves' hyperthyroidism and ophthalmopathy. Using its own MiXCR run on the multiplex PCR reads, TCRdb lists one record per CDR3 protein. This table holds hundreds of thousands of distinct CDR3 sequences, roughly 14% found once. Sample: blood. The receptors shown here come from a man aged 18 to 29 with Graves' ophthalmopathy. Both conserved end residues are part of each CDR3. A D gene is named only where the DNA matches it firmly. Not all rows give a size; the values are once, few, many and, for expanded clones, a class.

TGTGCCAGCAAGTGGTCCTTTCTAGCGGGAGGGCCTACGGAGACCCAGTACTTC	CASKWSFLAGGPTETQYF	TRBJ2-5	TRBV27	18	many	TRBD2
TGTGCCAGCAGTGAGGGAGGACGGAGGTACTACGAGCAGTACTTC	CASSEGGRRYYEQYF	TRBJ2-7	TRBV2	15	many	.
TGTGCCATCAGAGCCGGGACCCTGTACGATGAGCAGTTCTTC	CAIRAGTLYDEQFF	TRBJ2-1	TRBV10-3	14	few	.
TGTGCCAACAGTTCCGCAGGGCAGAGCACTGAAGCTTTCTTT	CANSSAGQSTEAFF	TRBJ1-1	TRBV27	14	few	.
TGTGCCAGCAGGGGGACGAGGGAAGCTTTCTTT	CASRGTREAFF	TRBJ1-1	TRBV7-9	11	many	.
TGCGCCAGCAGCTCCCTCTTGGGAGGACAGGCAAACACCGGGGAGCTGTTTTTT	CASSSLLGGQANTGELFF	TRBJ2-2	TRBV5-1	18	many	.
TGTGCCAGCAGCGAGGAGAGCTACAATGAGCAGTTCTTC	CASSEESYNEQFF	TRBJ2-1	TRBV9	13	.	.
TGTGCCACCAGCAGAGATCATTGGGGAAATGAAAAACTGTTTTTT	CATSRDHWGNEKLFF	TRBJ1-4	TRBV15	15	.	.
TGTGCCAGTACTCGGGGATCCGACAATCAGCCCCAGCATTTT	CASTRGSDNQPQHF	TRBJ1-5	TRBV19	14	few	.
TGCGCCAGCAGCAGACAGGCCCAAGAGACCCAGTACTTC	CASSRQAQETQYF	TRBJ2-5	TRBV5-1	13	.	.
TGTGCCAGCATTCGCAGATTTGGAAACACCATATATTTT	CASIRRFGNTIYF	TRBJ1-3	TRBV2	13	few	.
TGTGCCAGCGGCACAGGGTCCGGGACTGAAGCTTTCTTT	CASGTGSGTEAFF	TRBJ1-1	TRBV7-9	13	few	.
TGTGCCAGCAGTTACTCGTTCCTAGCGGACACAGATACGCAGTATTTT	CASSYSFLADTDTQYF	TRBJ2-3	TRBV6-5	16	few	TRBD2
TGTGCCAGCACCCTCGGACTAGCAGGCACCGGCGAGCAGTTCTTC	CASTLGLAGTGEQFF	TRBJ2-1	TRBV11-2	15	many	TRBD2
TGTGCCAGCGGACCATATGGCTCGCCCCCAGATACGCAGTATTTT	CASGPYGSPPDTQYF	TRBJ2-3	TRBV7-9	15	many	.
TGTGCCAGCAGCGCTTGGACAGGGTGGAACACCATATATTTT	CASSAWTGWNTIYF	TRBJ1-3	TRBV6-2/TRBV6-3	14	.	TRBD1
TGCAGTGCTAGTACCGGGAGGGCAGATACGCAGTATTTT	CSASTGRADTQYF	TRBJ2-3	TRBV20-1	13	many	TRBD2
TGCGCCAGCCGATTTTGGGGGGCGGCACCCGATGAAAAACTGTTTTTT	CASRFWGAAPDEKLFF	TRBJ1-4	TRBV5-1	16	many	.
TGTGCCAGCAGCCACGGACGTAGTGCCGGGGAGCTGTTTTTT	CASSHGRSAGELFF	TRBJ2-2	TRBV11-1	14	many	.
TGTGCCAGCAGCCGAGCAATGATCGGGACAGGGATCGACGAGCAGTACTTC	CASSRAMIGTGIDEQYF	TRBJ2-7	TRBV7-8	17	.	TRBD1
TGTGCCAGCTCTCCCGGACAGGGGAGCAGCAATCAGCCCCAGCATTTT	CASSPGQGSSNQPQHF	TRBJ1-5	TRBV18	16	.	TRBD1
TGTGCCAGCAGTTACTCATTCGGGAGGGGGACCTACGAGCAGTACTTC	CASSYSFGRGTYEQYF	TRBJ2-7	TRBV6-6	16	many	TRBD2
TGTGCCAGCCCCCTTCCCAGAAGCAATCAGCCCCAGCATTTT	CASPLPRSNQPQHF	TRBJ1-5	TRBV6-2/TRBV6-3	14	.	.
TGCGCCAGCAGCCCTCAGGGGGGTAGCAGGGGTCTCCAAGAGACCCAGTACTTC	CASSPQGGSRGLQETQYF	TRBJ2-5	TRBV4-1	18	once	.
TGCGCCAGCAGCTTGGGAGGGGACCCTGGAAACACCATATATTTT	CASSLGGDPGNTIYF	TRBJ1-3	TRBV5-1	15	few	.
TGTGCCACCAGTGATTTGACCGAGAACTATGGCTACACCTTC	CATSDLTENYGYTF	TRBJ1-2	TRBV24-1	14	many	.
TGCAGTTTAACCCGCCTACCCTCCTACAATGAGCAGTTCTTC	CSLTRLPSYNEQFF	TRBJ2-1	TRBV20-1	14	many	.
TGCAGTGCTAGAGATTGGGACTCGGATGAGCAGTTCTTC	CSARDWDSDEQFF	TRBJ2-1	TRBV20-1	13	many	.
TGTGCCAGCAGCGACTCGGGGGGCCAGCAAGAGACCCAGTACTTC	CASSDSGGQQETQYF	TRBJ2-5	TRBV7-2	15	.	.
TGTGCCAGCAGCGTAGGGGCACTCTCCTACGAGCAGTACTTC	CASSVGALSYEQYF	TRBJ2-7	TRBV9	14	few	.
TGTGCCACCAGCGGGGGGGGAGGGGGCCCGAACACCGGGGAGCTGTTTTTT	CATSGGGGGPNTGELFF	TRBJ2-2	TRBV3-1	17	few	TRBD2